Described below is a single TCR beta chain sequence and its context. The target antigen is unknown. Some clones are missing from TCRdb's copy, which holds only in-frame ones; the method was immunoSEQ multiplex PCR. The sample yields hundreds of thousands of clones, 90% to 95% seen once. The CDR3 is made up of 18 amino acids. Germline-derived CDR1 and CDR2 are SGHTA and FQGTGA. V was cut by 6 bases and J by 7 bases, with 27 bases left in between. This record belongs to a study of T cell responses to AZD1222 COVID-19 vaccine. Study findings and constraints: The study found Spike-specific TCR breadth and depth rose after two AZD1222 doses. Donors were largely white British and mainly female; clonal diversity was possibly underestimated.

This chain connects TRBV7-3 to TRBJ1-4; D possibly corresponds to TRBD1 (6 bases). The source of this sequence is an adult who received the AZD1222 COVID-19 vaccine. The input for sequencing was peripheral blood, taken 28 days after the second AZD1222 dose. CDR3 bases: TGTGCCAGCAGTCCACCGACGGGCAGGGGCCCGGGGGGTGAAAAACTGTTTTTT. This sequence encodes CASSPPTGRGPGGEKLFF. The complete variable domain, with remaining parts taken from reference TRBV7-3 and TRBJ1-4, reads GAGVSQTPSNKVTEKGKYVELRCDPISGHTALYWYRQSLGQGPEFLIYFQGTGAADDSGLPNDRFFAVRPEGSVSTLKIQRTERGDSAVYLCASSPPTGRGPGGEKLFFGSGTQLSVL.